The 23 T cell receptor beta chains reported below all come from one sample, sequenced in a study of blood T cell repertoires in COVID-19. TCRdb's table, derived via immunoSEQ multiplex PCR, lists solely in-frame clones and lacks some. The sample contains roughly 170,000 clones, around 82% of which appear only once. The sequenced sample consisted of PBMCs or T cells enriched from blood (not recorded which). The origin of the receptors is a man aged 55 to 70 who had recovered from COVID-19.

V is TRBV11-2 and J is TRBJ1-1; the D is unclear. The CDR3 loop spans 14 amino acids. CDR1 is SGHAT and CDR2 is FQNNGV in the germline V gene. Trimming cost V 0 bases and J 0 bases, with 5 bases left between them. The chain's CDR3 is CASSLDGVNTEAFF. The CDR3 DNA reads TGTGCCAGCAGCTTAGACGGGGTGAACACTGAAGCTTTCTTT.

The rearrangement joins TRBV14 to TRBJ2-1, with no clear D. This CDR3 comprises 12 residues. CDR1 and CDR2 from the germline V gene are SGHDN and FVKESK. The germline V and J ends were trimmed by 2 bases and 5 bases, with 4 bases remaining between them. CDR3 protein: CASSQTDNEQFF. The CDR3 DNA is TGTGCCAGCAGCCAAACAGACAATGAGCAGTTCTTC.

The chain has TRBV2 and TRBJ2-7, with D unresolved. Trimming pared 7 bases from V and 3 bases from J, leaving 16 bases between. The CDR3 length is 14 residues. Germline assignment: CDR1 SNHLY and CDR2 FYNNEI. In DNA, the CDR3 is TGTGCCAGCACCATCGCGGAATCTCTCTACGAGCAGTACTTC. Protein product: CASTIAESLYEQYF.

V is TRBV2 and J is TRBJ2-7, with 12 positions matching TRBD2. Germline loops: CDR1 SNHLY, CDR2 FYNNEI. V shed 8 bases, J shed 3 bases, and the junction held 2 bases outside the gene matches. CDR3 length equals 13 residues. CDR3 region: CASEGLAGYEQYF. The CDR3 nucleotides read TGTGCCAGCGAGGGACTAGCGGGCTACGAGCAGTACTTC.

This chain joins TRBV23-1 and TRBJ2-7; D gene ambiguous. TRBV23-1 has ORF status, its function being uncertain. V was cut by 0 bases and J by 2 bases, with 11 bases left in between. The CDR3 totals 15 residues. CDR3 coding DNA: TGCGCCAGCAGTCAATCGGCCCCCGAAACCTACGAGCAGTACTTC. This translates into CASSQSAPETYEQYF.

This rearrangement joins TRBV6-5 to TRBJ2-3; 9 bases match TRBD2. This CDR3 is built from 16 residues. Per the germline V gene, CDR1 is MNHEY and CDR2 is SVGAGI. V dropped 3 bases and J dropped 3; count of bases not matched to a gene: 7. CDR3 coding DNA: TGTGCCAGCAGTTATTGGGCTAGCGGGGATACAGATACGCAGTATTTT. Residues: CASSYWASGDTDTQYF.

The chain employs TRBV7-9 and TRBJ2-4, with unresolved D. Trimming removed 0 bases at V and 0 bases at J, with 9 bases between. CDR3 length: 16 residues. Germline CDR1 and CDR2: SEHNR and FQNEAQ (reference sequence). The CDR3 nucleotides read TGTGCCAGCAGCTTAGCGCGCTCCGTAGCCAAAAACATTCAGTACTTC. Translation gives CASSLARSVAKNIQYF.

This chain uses TRBV6-5 with TRBJ1-1; D ambiguous. Trimming shortened V by 4 bases and J by 4 bases, and 10 bases separated the two germline ends. CDR1 is MNHEY and CDR2 is SVGAGI in the germline V gene. The CDR3 is 13 amino acids. CDR3: CASSSGDVTEAFF. DNA of the CDR3: TGTGCCAGCAGTTCCGGGGATGTCACTGAAGCTTTCTTT.

The chain combines TRBV5-1 with TRBJ2-1, with TRBD2 identical over 9 bases. With V trimmed by 5 bases and J by 9 bases, 9 bases remained unmatched. The CDR3 sequence is 14 residues long. Germline V CDR1 and CDR2: SGHRS, YFSETQ. Here the CDR3 reads CASRSGLARGEQFF. The CDR3 coding sequence is TGCGCCAGCAGATCAGGACTAGCGCGAGGTGAGCAGTTCTTC.

The chain recombines TRBV30 with TRBJ2-7; 8 bases match TRBD2. The CDR3 has 13 residues. J gave up 5 bases and V 0 bases, and 3 bases lay outside the gene matches. CDR1 and CDR2 from the germline V gene are GTSNPN and SVGIG (reference sequence). CDR3 residues: CAWSVGGGNEQYF. The CDR3 DNA sequence: TGTGCCTGGAGTGTCGGGGGGGGAAACGAGCAGTACTTC.

The chain carries TRBV11-1 and TRBJ2-5, with 14 bases matching TRBD2. J gave up 2 bases and V 5 bases, and 1 base lay outside the gene matches. Germline V gene lookup returns CDR1 SGHAT and CDR2 FQDESV (reference sequence). CDR3 length: 15 amino acids. In DNA, the CDR3 is TGTGCCAGCAGCCGGACTAGCGGGGGGCAAGAGACCCAGTACTTC. Translating gives CASSRTSGGQETQYF.

This chain joins TRBV7-3 and TRBJ2-1; 7 nucleotides line up with TRBD2. The ends lost 4 bases at V and 8 bases at J; junction bases unmatched: 5. In germline, CDR1 is SGHTA, CDR2 FQGTGA. The CDR3 is 13 residues long. CDR3 DNA sequence: TGTGCCAGCAGCTCAGAGCGGGGACATGAGCAGTTCTTC. This sequence encodes CASSSERGHEQFF.

This clone was recorded many times. The chain recombines TRBV21-1 with TRBJ2-2; TRBD1 was called by the table and not checked on the DNA. TRBV21-1 is a pseudogene segment. This CDR3 is 17 amino acids long. The CDR3 spells CASSKRETGANTGELFF. CDR3 sequence (DNA): TGTGCCAGCAGCAAACGGGAGACAGGGGCGAACACCGGGGAGCTGTTTTTT.

The chain joins TRBV5-1 to TRBJ1-2, with 7 bases matching TRBD1. Germline loops: CDR1 SGHRS, CDR2 YFSETQ. The CDR3 extends over 13 amino acids. Trimming at V came to 4 bases and at J to 3 bases, leaving 3 bases not matched to a gene. The CDR3 DNA follows: TGCGCCAGCAGCGGGGGGACAGACTATGGCTACACCTTC. This translates into CASSGGTDYGYTF. Full variable domain (outside the CDR3, taken from reference TRBV5-1 and TRBJ1-2): KAGVTQTPRYLIKTRGQQVTLSCSPISGHRSVSWYQQTPGQGLQFLFEYFSETQRNKGNFPGRFSGRQFSNSRSEMNVSTLELGDSALYLCASSGGTDYGYTFGSGTRLTVV.

The rearrangement uses TRBV6-6 and TRBJ2-7; 10 nucleotides align to TRBD2. With V trimmed by 8 bases and J by 3 bases, 7 bases remained unmatched. The CDR3 is made up of 14 amino acids. The V gene's germline CDR1 is MNHNY and CDR2 SVGAGI (reference sequence). The CDR3 spells CASSRGTSVYEQYF. DNA of the CDR3: TGTGCCAGCTCCCGGGGGACTAGCGTCTACGAGCAGTACTTC.

The V gene is TRBV6-5, the J gene TRBJ1-5; 10 bases are a match to TRBD1. With V trimmed by 7 bases and J by 5 bases, 8 bases remained unmatched. CDR1 and CDR2 from the germline V gene are MNHEY and SVGAGI. The length of the CDR3 is 15 residues. CDR3 in DNA: TGTGCCAGCACCTCGACAGGGGGCTTGGATCAGCCCCAGCATTTT. Amino acids: CASTSTGGLDQPQHF.

Only a few counts were recorded for this clone. This rearrangement joins TRBV18 to TRBJ1-5, with D perhaps TRBD1 (5 bases). V dropped 2 bases and J dropped 0 bases, with 8 bases sitting between them. The CDR3 has 15 residues. The germline V gene has CDR1 KGHSH and CDR2 LQKENI. The CDR3 DNA reads as TGTGCCAGCTCACCAGGACAACATAGCAATCAGCCCCAGCATTTT. Protein: CASSPGQHSNQPQHF.

J is TRBJ2-2 and V is TRBV29-1; D unresolved. This CDR3 is 14 amino acids long. With 5 bases removed from V and 1 base from J, the gap between germline ends came to 11 bases. Per germline, CDR1 SQVTM and CDR2 ANQGSEA. The CDR3 protein is CSVRARQNTGELFF. In nucleotides, the CDR3 is TGCAGCGTTCGCGCCCGACAGAACACCGGGGAGCTGTTTTTT.

This clone was found a few times. This chain joins TRBV19 and TRBJ1-4; 10 positions match TRBD1. Per the germline V gene, CDR1 is LNHDA and CDR2 is SQIVND (reference sequence). The CDR3 extends over 16 amino acids. J was trimmed by 6 bases and V by 3 bases; bases with no gene match: 7. The CDR3 DNA follows: TGTGCCAGTAGTATCCCCAGACAGGGGGCGGATGAAAAACTGTTTTTT. It codes for CASSIPRQGADEKLFF.

This clone appeared once. The V gene is TRBV4-1, the J gene TRBJ2-3; TRBD2 aligns across 12 bases. CDR1 MGHRA and CDR2 YSYEKL come from the germline V gene. CDR3 length: 20 residues. The trim removed 4 bases at V and 2 bases at J, leaving 16 bases unmatched. The CDR3 spells CASSRLLSSGLAGPTDTQYF. The DNA for the CDR3 is TGCGCCAGCAGCCGTCTCCTCTCCTCGGGACTAGCGGGTCCCACAGATACGCAGTATTTT.

J is TRBJ2-5 and V is TRBV5-1, with 7 positions matching TRBD2. This CDR3 has 14 amino acids. V shed 0 bases, J shed 1 base, and the junction held 0 bases outside the gene matches. The germline CDR1 and CDR2 sequences are SGHRS and YFSETQ. Written as DNA, the CDR3 is TGCGCCAGCAGCTTGGGACTAGCCCAAGAGACCCAGTACTTC. This codes for CASSLGLAQETQYF. Filled out from reference TRBV5-1 and TRBJ2-5, the complete variable domain reads KAGVTQTPRYLIKTRGQQVTLSCSPISGHRSVSWYQQTPGQGLQFLFEYFSETQRNKGNFPGRFSGRQFSNSRSEMNVSTLELGDSALYLCASSLGLAQETQYFGPGTRLLVL.

The chain recombines TRBV28 with TRBJ2-2; D is unresolved. The germline V gene has CDR1 MDHEN and CDR2 SYDVKM. CDR3 length: 14 amino acids. V dropped 5 bases and J dropped 2 bases, with 9 bases sitting between them. This chain's CDR3 is CASSRQANTGELFF. The DNA of the CDR3 is TGTGCCAGCAGTCGTCAGGCCAACACCGGGGAGCTGTTTTTT.

The chain joins TRBV5-1 to TRBJ2-7; D may be TRBD1 (6 bases). CDR1 SGHRS and CDR2 YFSETQ come from the germline V gene. The CDR3 sequence is 12 residues long. V lost 0 bases and J 5 bases, leaving 6 bases between the germline ends. In DNA, the CDR3 is TGCGCCAGCAGCTTGGAGGGGGACGAGCAGTACTTC. Amino acid sequence: CASSLEGDEQYF.